This T cell receptor (beta chain) was sequenced in a study of blood T cell repertoires in COVID-19. Data came from immunoSEQ multiplex PCR; TCRdb stores just in-frame clones and leaves some out. The sample has over 250,000 clones, approximately 90% seen once. Germline V gives CDR1 SGHDT, CDR2 YYEEEE. V was shortened by 4 bases and J by 3 bases, with 9 bases between the two germline ends. There are 13 residues in the CDR3. The receptor comes from a woman under 40 with COVID-19, enrolled during active disease. The sequenced material came from peripheral blood. The rearrangement joins TRBV5-6 to TRBJ2-3, with D tentatively TRBD1 (6 bases). The CDR3 DNA is TGTGCCAGCAGCCTCACAGGGACAGATACGCAGTATTTT. It is translated as CASSLTGTDTQYF.